This TCR beta chain is from a study of radiation and T cells in renal cell carcinoma (dated by TCRdb to about 2020). Study-wide context: A total of around 50 samples underwent TCR beta sequencing, made up of around 26 tumors and around 27 peripheral blood samples. Across all 53 samples, 3,800,000 or so unique CDR3 nucleotide sequences encoding approximately 3,000,000 unique CDR3 amino acid sequences were identified. Findings and caveats that apply to the study as a whole: Only small tumor regions of roughly 1 g were available, so intratumoral heterogeneity was not captured. Irradiated tumors showed higher TCR clonality than controls, with the top 100 clonotypes averaging about 50% of the repertoire versus around 45% in nephrectomy-only tumors. With a single-armed trial design, the study had no way to address how radiation dose or scheduling affects the TCR repertoire. Irradiated tumors contained more dominant CDR3 motifs, and these motifs occupied a larger share of the repertoire than in control tumors.

Notes on this clone: No cognate antigen has been identified for it. Base qualities are not at hand, and no much larger clone is one base apart.

The immunoSEQ kit was used, according to the manufacturer's recommendations, to generate TCR beta libraries from genomic DNA. Library preparation used a first multiplex PCR with proprietary primers, then a second PCR adding unique barcodes, with bead cleanups after each round. Each sample batch included a kit-provided positive control reaction and a negative control reaction. The final libraries underwent checking on an Agilent 4200 TapeStation D1000 ScreenTape, volumetric pooling, and quantification by qPCR. Sequencing was performed on an Illumina NextSeq500 using a MidOutput 150-cycle cartridge, with 156 Read1 cycles, 15 Index1 cycles, and the kit custom primers. The pooled library was loaded at approximately 1 pM with a roughly 20% PhiX control spike-in. The authors' analysis ran thus. Vendor-processed data were analyzed in R, and a clonotype was defined as all T cells sharing the same CDR3 nucleotide sequence. For clone abundance analyses, frequencies were normalized to the 10,000 most abundant clones in each sample. Before analysis, public T cell clones were removed, and these numbered fewer than six per sample on average. The dominant motif analysis was done with ImmunoMap using the PAM10 matrix, a gap penalty of 30, and a homology threshold of 0.3, and motifs with a cumulative frequency of at least 0.01 were considered dominant. Not all clones reach the TCRdb copy of this immuneACCESS table, which keeps in-frame sequences only. Checked studies attribute under half of the gap to unresolved V genes and leave the rest unexplained. V and J calls and clone size are those listed in that table; D and trimming were worked out from the DNA. Recorded for this sample are about 24,000 clones; over 45% of them occurred a single time. The top ten constitute 22% of the sample.

The cysteine opens and the phenylalanine closes a CDR3 of 15 amino acids. The DNA shown is the 45-base CDR3, in frame from base 1. The germline V gene supplies CDR1 SGHTA and CDR2 FQGNSA. Here V drops 5 bases and J drops 1 base, and the junction holds 6 bases not matched to any gene. In light of the paper, this sample's time point label describes: tumor resected at nephrectomy. According to the study, the label for this sample's treatment or condition signals: treatment-naive control, cytoreductive nephrectomy. Control tumors were obtained from treatment-naive renal cell carcinoma patients in whom cytoreductive nephrectomy was performed without prior radiation. All patients had renal cell carcinoma with clear cell pathology. The control tumors sequenced for TCR were resected between the early 2010s and the mid-2010s from more than nine males and several females whose median age was roughly 57 years (range about 40 to 90). Tumors were dissociated mechanically, digested with collagenase/hyaluronidase at 37 degrees C, processed in gentleMACS C tubes, and stored in liquid nitrogen. Genomic DNA for TCR sequencing was prepared using the QIAamp DNA Blood Mini Kit (Qiagen). The analyses included just those samples that passed every quality control check.

The chain is assembled from TRBV7-2 and TRBJ1-1, with 8 bases aligning to TRBD1. The starting material was tumor tissue, obtained from a patient whose treatment was nephrectomy without radiotherapy. The TCR originated in a man aged 40-49 years with renal cell carcinoma. The CDR3 protein is CASSQDRAGNTEAFF. The DNA sequence is as follows: TGTGCCAGCAGCCAGGACAGGGCAGGGAACACTGAAGCTTTCTTT.